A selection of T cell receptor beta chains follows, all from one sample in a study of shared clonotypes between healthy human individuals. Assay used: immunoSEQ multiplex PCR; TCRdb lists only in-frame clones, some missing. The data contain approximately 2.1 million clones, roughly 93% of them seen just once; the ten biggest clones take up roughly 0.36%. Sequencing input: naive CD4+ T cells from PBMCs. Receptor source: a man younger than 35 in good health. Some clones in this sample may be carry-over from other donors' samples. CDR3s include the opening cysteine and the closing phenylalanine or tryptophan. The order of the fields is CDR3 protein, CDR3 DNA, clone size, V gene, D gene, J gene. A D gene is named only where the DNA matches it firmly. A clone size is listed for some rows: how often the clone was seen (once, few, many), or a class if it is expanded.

CDR3: CAIRTGRETQYF
DNA: TGTGCCATCAGGACAGGGCGGGAGACCCAGTACTTC
size: .
V: TRBV10-3
D: TRBD1
J: TRBJ2-5

CDR3: CASSVVGTPGYTDTQYF
DNA: TGTGCCAGCAGCGTAGTAGGGACTCCAGGGTACACAGATACGCAGTATTTT
size: .
V: TRBV9
D: .
J: TRBJ2-3

CDR3: CASSPFATSTDTQYF
DNA: TGTGCCAGCTCACCCTTCGCCACTAGCACAGATACGCAGTATTTT
size: .
V: TRBV18
D: .
J: TRBJ2-3

CDR3: CASSQVRGRSEQYF
DNA: TGTGCCAGCAGCCAAGTTCGCGGGAGATCCGAGCAGTACTTC
size: .
V: TRBV14
D: TRBD2
J: TRBJ2-7

CDR3: CASSEAGGAFGKLFF
DNA: TGTGCCAGCAGTGAAGCAGGGGGGGCTTTTGGAAAACTGTTTTTT
size: once
V: TRBV6-1
D: .
J: TRBJ1-4

CDR3: CASSEGLTGELFF
DNA: TGTGCCAGCAGTGAAGGACTAACCGGGGAGCTGTTTTTT
size: .
V: TRBV6-1
D: .
J: TRBJ2-2

CDR3: CASSTLPGQGAWSNQPQHF
DNA: TGTGCCAGTAGTACTCTTCCGGGACAGGGGGCATGGAGCAATCAGCCCCAGCATTTT
size: .
V: TRBV19
D: TRBD1
J: TRBJ1-5

CDR3: CASSQGQGETQYF
DNA: TGTGCCAGCAGCCAAGGCCAGGGGGAGACCCAGTACTTC
size: .
V: TRBV14
D: .
J: TRBJ2-5

CDR3: CASREDSTDTQYF
DNA: TGCGCCAGCAGAGAGGACAGCACAGATACGCAGTATTTT
size: .
V: TRBV10-1
D: .
J: TRBJ2-3

CDR3: CSGGTAQETQYF
DNA: TGCAGCGGGGGGACAGCCCAAGAGACCCAGTACTTC
size: .
V: TRBV29-1
D: TRBD1
J: TRBJ2-5

CDR3: CASIAYRDRGQETQYF
DNA: TGTGCCAGCATAGCATACCGGGACAGGGGGCAAGAGACCCAGTACTTC
size: .
V: TRBV5-6
D: TRBD1
J: TRBJ2-5

CDR3: CASSTTGTANYGYTF
DNA: TGTGCCAGTAGTACTACCGGGACAGCTAACTATGGCTACACCTTC
size: .
V: TRBV19
D: TRBD1
J: TRBJ1-2

CDR3: CASSLGLGKGYTF
DNA: TGTGCCAGCAGCTTAGGGCTCGGGAAGGGCTACACCTTC
size: .
V: TRBV7-9
D: .
J: TRBJ1-2

CDR3: CASSDTGARAGNTQYF
DNA: TGTGCCAGCAGCGACACAGGGGCGAGGGCCGGCAATACGCAGTATTTT
size: .
V: TRBV7-2
D: TRBD1
J: TRBJ2-3

CDR3: CASSLVGSLYEQYF
DNA: TGTGCCAGCAGCTTAGTCGGCAGCCTCTACGAGCAGTACTTC
size: .
V: TRBV7-2
D: .
J: TRBJ2-7

CDR3: CASSQEQGRRGTEAFF
DNA: TGCGCCAGCAGCCAAGAACAGGGGAGGAGGGGCACTGAAGCTTTCTTT
size: .
V: TRBV4-3
D: TRBD1
J: TRBJ1-1

CDR3: CASSVQGSTDTQYF
DNA: TGTGCCAGCAGTGTACAGGGAAGCACAGATACGCAGTATTTT
size: .
V: TRBV28
D: .
J: TRBJ2-3

CDR3: CASSLSLPGYAGELFF
DNA: TGTGCCAGCTCACTATCACTCCCGGGGTACGCCGGGGAGCTGTTTTTT
size: .
V: TRBV18
D: .
J: TRBJ2-2

CDR3: CASSLSYNQPQHF
DNA: TGTGCCAGCAGCTTATCTTATAATCAGCCCCAGCATTTT
size: .
V: TRBV7-2
D: .
J: TRBJ1-5

CDR3: CASSGSGANVLTF
DNA: TGTGCCAGTAGCGGTTCTGGGGCCAACGTCCTGACTTTC
size: .
V: TRBV19
D: .
J: TRBJ2-6

CDR3: CASSFGDSFHGYTF
DNA: TGTGCCAGCAGTTTCGGGGACAGCTTTCATGGCTACACCTTC
size: .
V: TRBV28
D: TRBD1
J: TRBJ1-2

CDR3: CASSPGAYEQYF
DNA: TGTGCCAGCAGCCCAGGAGCGTACGAGCAGTACTTC
size: .
V: TRBV7-2
D: .
J: TRBJ2-7

CDR3: CASSLSVKGTDTQYF
DNA: TGTGCCAGCAGTCTTAGCGTGAAGGGGACAGATACGCAGTATTTT
size: .
V: TRBV2
D: .
J: TRBJ2-3

CDR3: CASHGTPYEQYF
DNA: TGTGCCAGCCATGGGACTCCCTACGAGCAGTACTTC
size: once
V: TRBV2
D: .
J: TRBJ2-7

CDR3: CASSQGGSGNTIYF
DNA: TGTGCCAGCAGCCAGGGGGGCTCTGGAAACACCATATATTTT
size: .
V: TRBV7-3
D: TRBD1
J: TRBJ1-3

CDR3: CASRLGGPVDTQYF
DNA: TGTGCCAGCAGGCTCGGAGGGCCGGTGGATACGCAGTATTTT
size: .
V: TRBV6-6
D: .
J: TRBJ2-3

CDR3: CASSSPTTSSYEQYF
DNA: TGTGCCAGCAGTTCCCCCACAACCAGCTCCTACGAGCAGTACTTC
size: .
V: TRBV28
D: .
J: TRBJ2-7

CDR3: CASSEAVPGYTF
DNA: TGTGCCAGCAGTGAAGCTGTCCCGGGCTACACCTTC
size: .
V: TRBV6-1
D: .
J: TRBJ1-2

CDR3: CASSSPGGRGGYTF
DNA: TGTGCCAGCAGCTCCCCTGGGGGGCGAGGTGGCTACACCTTC
size: .
V: TRBV7-8
D: .
J: TRBJ1-2

CDR3: CASSQVGTGAYEQYF
DNA: TGTGCCAGCAGCCAAGTCGGGACTGGGGCCTACGAGCAGTACTTC
size: .
V: TRBV14
D: .
J: TRBJ2-7

CDR3: CASSYSLYSNQPQHF
DNA: TGTGCCAGCAGTTACTCCCTATATAGCAATCAGCCCCAGCATTTT
size: .
V: TRBV6-5
D: .
J: TRBJ1-5

CDR3: CASSAGPNQPQHF
DNA: TGTGCCAGCAGCGCCGGGCCCAATCAGCCCCAGCATTTT
size: .
V: TRBV9
D: .
J: TRBJ1-5

CDR3: CASSDGETRETQYF
DNA: TGTGCCAGCTCGGACGGAGAGACGAGAGAGACCCAGTACTTC
size: once
V: TRBV27
D: .
J: TRBJ2-5

CDR3: CASNSGQLYGYTF
DNA: TGTGCCAGCAACTCAGGACAGCTCTATGGCTACACCTTC
size: .
V: TRBV7-9
D: .
J: TRBJ1-2

CDR3: CASSLQPEKLFF
DNA: TGTGCCAGCAGTTTGCAACCTGAAAAACTGTTTTTT
size: .
V: TRBV28
D: .
J: TRBJ1-4

CDR3: CASSYRGLADTQYF
DNA: TGTGCCAGCAGTTACAGGGGGCTCGCAGATACGCAGTATTTT
size: .
V: TRBV6-5
D: TRBD1
J: TRBJ2-3

CDR3: CASSLLGMSNTGELFF
DNA: TGTGCCAGCAGCTTATTGGGGATGTCGAACACCGGGGAGCTGTTTTTT
size: .
V: TRBV7-9
D: .
J: TRBJ2-2

CDR3: CASSLRGGSETQYF
DNA: TGTGCCAGCAGCCTACGGGGTGGTTCGGAGACCCAGTACTTC
size: .
V: TRBV7-2
D: .
J: TRBJ2-5

CDR3: CASSSTSGRAFEQYF
DNA: TGTGCCAGCAGCTCCACTAGCGGGAGGGCTTTCGAGCAGTACTTC
size: .
V: TRBV11-2
D: TRBD2
J: TRBJ2-7

CDR3: CAISESLGSGSSYNEQFF
DNA: TGTGCCATCAGTGAGTCCTTGGGTAGCGGCAGCTCCTACAATGAGCAGTTCTTC
size: .
V: TRBV10-3
D: .
J: TRBJ2-1

CDR3: CASSLDSANYGYTF
DNA: TGCGCCAGCAGCTTGGATTCAGCAAACTATGGCTACACCTTC
size: .
V: TRBV5-1
D: .
J: TRBJ1-2

CDR3: CASSDRGAGANVLTF
DNA: TGTGCCAGCTCGGACAGGGGTGCTGGGGCCAACGTCCTGACTTTC
size: .
V: TRBV27
D: TRBD1
J: TRBJ2-6

CDR3: CASTLSGTTGELFF
DNA: TGTGCCAGCACCCTGTCAGGCACCACCGGGGAGCTGTTTTTT
size: .
V: TRBV28
D: .
J: TRBJ2-2

CDR3: CASSYSGQGAYEQYF
DNA: TGTGCCAGCAGTTACTCAGGACAGGGGGCCTACGAGCAGTACTTC
size: few
V: TRBV6-5
D: TRBD1
J: TRBJ2-7

CDR3: CASSIDQRRSYEQYF
DNA: TGTGCCAGTAGTATAGACCAGCGGAGGTCCTACGAGCAGTACTTC
size: .
V: TRBV19
D: .
J: TRBJ2-7

CDR3: CASGLNTEAFF
DNA: TGTGCCAGCGGGTTGAACACTGAAGCTTTCTTT
size: few
V: TRBV28
D: .
J: TRBJ1-1

CDR3: CASSLYTGELFF
DNA: TGTGCCAGCAGCTTGTACACCGGGGAGCTGTTTTTT
size: .
V: TRBV5-6
D: .
J: TRBJ2-2

CDR3: CASSQEERTKNTEAFF
DNA: TGCGCCAGCAGCCAAGAGGAACGGACCAAGAACACTGAAGCTTTCTTT
size: .
V: TRBV4-1
D: .
J: TRBJ1-1

CDR3: CASSLAPQETYEQYF
DNA: TGTGCCAGCAGCTTAGCCCCGCAGGAGACCTACGAGCAGTACTTC
size: .
V: TRBV7-6
D: .
J: TRBJ2-7

CDR3: CASSLATAQNEKLFF
DNA: TGTGCCAGCAGTTTAGCGACAGCCCAAAATGAAAAACTGTTTTTT
size: .
V: TRBV28
D: .
J: TRBJ1-4

CDR3: CASSPPGNTIYF
DNA: TGTGCCAGCAGCCCACCGGGAAACACCATATATTTT
size: .
V: TRBV5-8
D: .
J: TRBJ1-3

CDR3: CASSISSGTDTQYF
DNA: TGTGCCAGCAGCATCAGTAGTGGCACAGATACGCAGTATTTT
size: .
V: TRBV9
D: .
J: TRBJ2-3

CDR3: CASSRQSEQYF
DNA: TGTGCCAGCAGTCGCCAAAGCGAGCAGTACTTC
size: .
V: TRBV6-5
D: .
J: TRBJ2-7

CDR3: CASTPSASGYEQYF
DNA: TGTGCCAGTACCCCCTCCGCTAGCGGGTACGAGCAGTACTTC
size: few
V: TRBV19
D: TRBD2
J: TRBJ2-7

CDR3: CAWSVRTGDFYNEQFF
DNA: TGTGCCTGGAGTGTCAGGACAGGGGACTTCTACAATGAGCAGTTCTTC
size: .
V: TRBV30
D: TRBD1
J: TRBJ2-1

CDR3: CASSYSTSGSSYF
DNA: TGTGCCAGCAGTTACTCTACTAGCGGGAGCTCGTATTTT
size: .
V: TRBV6-6
D: TRBD2
J: TRBJ2-3

CDR3: CASTRGQGINTEAFF
DNA: TGTGCCAGTACTAGGGGACAGGGGATCAACACTGAAGCTTTCTTT
size: .
V: TRBV19
D: TRBD1
J: TRBJ1-1

CDR3: CASSSDDRGEIGELFF
DNA: TGTGCCAGCAGCTCAGATGACCGAGGGGAGATCGGGGAGCTGTTTTTT
size: .
V: TRBV7-3
D: .
J: TRBJ2-2

CDR3: CASSREGAPGEQYF
DNA: TGCGCCAGCAGCCGAGAGGGGGCGCCGGGTGAGCAGTACTTC
size: .
V: TRBV4-3
D: TRBD1
J: TRBJ2-7

CDR3: CASSPSAGQPQHF
DNA: TGTGCCAGCAGTCCCTCAGCCGGTCAGCCCCAGCATTTT
size: once
V: TRBV28
D: .
J: TRBJ1-5